These 9 T cell receptor beta chains were sequenced from one sample in a study of T-cell memory formation after mild COVID-19. TCRdb called the 5' RACE reads again in MiXCR, with one record for every CDR3 protein. Among fewer than 350,000 distinct CDR3 sequences listed, 13% to 15% were seen once. Sequencing used PBMCs or a T cell subset sorted from them (not recorded which). These receptor sequences come from a man younger than 35 who had mild COVID-19 (a few samples of this study predate the infection). Cell type and time point are not known.

V gene TRBV6-5 combines with J gene TRBJ2-7; D is possibly TRBD2 (6 bases). This CDR3 region has 15 residues. Between the trimmed V and J ends, which lost 2 bases and 6 bases, there was a span of 17 bases. Germline loops: CDR1 MNHEY, CDR2 SVGAGI. The CDR3 protein is CASSYRRRAQFEQYF. In DNA form, the CDR3 reads TGTGCCAGCAGTTACCGTCGGAGGGCTCAATTCGAGCAGTACTTC.

The CDR3 spells CSANSGRGSLLSNQPQHF. In DNA, the CDR3 is TGCAGTGCTAACTCGGGCAGGGGGTCACTTCTGAGCAATCAGCCCCAGCATTTT. The V call is TRBV20-1, the J call TRBJ1-5; TRBD1 aligns across 7 bases. The CDR3 consists of 18 residues. With V trimmed by 4 bases and J by 1 base, 16 bases remained unmatched. CDR1 DFQATT and CDR2 SNEGSKA come from the germline V gene (reference sequence).

This clonotype was detected only a few times. The chain has TRBV7-2 and TRBJ2-1; no firm D call. The length of the CDR3 is 21 residues. The germline V gene encodes CDR1 SGHTA and CDR2 FQGNSA. V was cut by 1 base and J by 0 bases, with 25 bases left in between. CDR3: CASSLVTGTTLDLSSYNEQFF. CDR3 sequence (DNA): TGTGCCAGCAGCTTAGTAACGGGTACTACTTTAGACCTTAGCTCCTACAATGAGCAGTTCTTC. The full variable domain, in which reference TRBV7-2 and TRBJ2-1 provide the parts outside the CDR3, is GAGVSQSPSNKVTEKGKDVELRCDPISGHTALYWYRQSLGQGLEFLIYFQGNSAPDKSGLPSDRFSAERTGGSVSTLTIQRTQQEDSAVYLCASSLVTGTTLDLSSYNEQFFGPGTRLTVL.

In its sample, this clonotype was seen many times. The J gene is TRBJ2-5, the V gene TRBV11-2; D is possibly TRBD1 or TRBD2 (5 bases each). The CDR3 spans 13 residues. The germline V and J ends were trimmed by 3 bases and 5 bases, with 10 bases remaining between them. CDR1 is SGHAT and CDR2 is FQNNGV in the germline V gene. This CDR3 reads CASSFGGWETQYF. As DNA, the CDR3 is TGTGCCAGCAGCTTTGGGGGTTGGGAGACCCAGTACTTC.

The V and J genes are TRBV7-6 and TRBJ2-3, with 9 bases that match TRBD1. CDR1 is SGHVS and CDR2 is FNYEAQ in the germline V gene. V was pared by 1 base and J by 5 bases, with 4 bases of the junction left unmatched. The CDR3 length is 15 residues. CDR3 loop: CASSLGTGVGDTQYF. The CDR3 nucleotides read TGTGCCAGCAGCTTAGGGACAGGGGTCGGAGATACGCAGTATTTT.

At least ten counts were recorded for this clonotype. The rearrangement joins TRBV18 to TRBJ2-7, with D unclear. Germline loops: CDR1 KGHSH, CDR2 LQKENI. The CDR3 extends over 12 amino acids. V gave up 3 bases and J gave up 10 bases, with 13 bases separating them. The CDR3 loop is CASSPPDGYQYF. CDR3 coding DNA: TGTGCCAGCTCACCGCCAGACGGGTACCAGTACTTC.

This clonotype appeared many times. CDR3 region: CASSDTHEQYF. The CDR3 DNA sequence: TGTGCCAGCAGCGATACTCACGAGCAGTACTTC. The V gene is TRBV12-3 or TRBV12-4, the J gene TRBJ2-7; D gene uncertain. V lost 6 bases and J 5 bases, leaving 8 bases between the germline ends. CDR3 size: 11 residues.

The chain uses TRBV6-5 and TRBJ1-1, with D uncertain. The germline V gene has CDR1 MNHEY and CDR2 SVGAGI. Trimming took 2 bases from V and 0 from J, leaving 7 bases between them. This CDR3 comprises 14 residues. As DNA, the CDR3 is TGTGCCAGCAGTTACGAAACCCTGAACACTGAAGCTTTCTTT. This gives the protein CASSYETLNTEAFF.

This CDR3 is CSAPDRNSPLHF. In nucleotides, the CDR3 is TGCAGTGCCCCGGACAGGAATTCACCCCTCCACTTT. J is TRBJ1-6 and V is TRBV20-1; 7 bases fit TRBD1. The germline gives CDR1 DFQATT, CDR2 SNEGSKA (reference sequence). The CDR3 runs to 12 residues. The V gene end was trimmed by 6 bases and the J gene end by 7 bases; junction bases not matched to a gene: 3.